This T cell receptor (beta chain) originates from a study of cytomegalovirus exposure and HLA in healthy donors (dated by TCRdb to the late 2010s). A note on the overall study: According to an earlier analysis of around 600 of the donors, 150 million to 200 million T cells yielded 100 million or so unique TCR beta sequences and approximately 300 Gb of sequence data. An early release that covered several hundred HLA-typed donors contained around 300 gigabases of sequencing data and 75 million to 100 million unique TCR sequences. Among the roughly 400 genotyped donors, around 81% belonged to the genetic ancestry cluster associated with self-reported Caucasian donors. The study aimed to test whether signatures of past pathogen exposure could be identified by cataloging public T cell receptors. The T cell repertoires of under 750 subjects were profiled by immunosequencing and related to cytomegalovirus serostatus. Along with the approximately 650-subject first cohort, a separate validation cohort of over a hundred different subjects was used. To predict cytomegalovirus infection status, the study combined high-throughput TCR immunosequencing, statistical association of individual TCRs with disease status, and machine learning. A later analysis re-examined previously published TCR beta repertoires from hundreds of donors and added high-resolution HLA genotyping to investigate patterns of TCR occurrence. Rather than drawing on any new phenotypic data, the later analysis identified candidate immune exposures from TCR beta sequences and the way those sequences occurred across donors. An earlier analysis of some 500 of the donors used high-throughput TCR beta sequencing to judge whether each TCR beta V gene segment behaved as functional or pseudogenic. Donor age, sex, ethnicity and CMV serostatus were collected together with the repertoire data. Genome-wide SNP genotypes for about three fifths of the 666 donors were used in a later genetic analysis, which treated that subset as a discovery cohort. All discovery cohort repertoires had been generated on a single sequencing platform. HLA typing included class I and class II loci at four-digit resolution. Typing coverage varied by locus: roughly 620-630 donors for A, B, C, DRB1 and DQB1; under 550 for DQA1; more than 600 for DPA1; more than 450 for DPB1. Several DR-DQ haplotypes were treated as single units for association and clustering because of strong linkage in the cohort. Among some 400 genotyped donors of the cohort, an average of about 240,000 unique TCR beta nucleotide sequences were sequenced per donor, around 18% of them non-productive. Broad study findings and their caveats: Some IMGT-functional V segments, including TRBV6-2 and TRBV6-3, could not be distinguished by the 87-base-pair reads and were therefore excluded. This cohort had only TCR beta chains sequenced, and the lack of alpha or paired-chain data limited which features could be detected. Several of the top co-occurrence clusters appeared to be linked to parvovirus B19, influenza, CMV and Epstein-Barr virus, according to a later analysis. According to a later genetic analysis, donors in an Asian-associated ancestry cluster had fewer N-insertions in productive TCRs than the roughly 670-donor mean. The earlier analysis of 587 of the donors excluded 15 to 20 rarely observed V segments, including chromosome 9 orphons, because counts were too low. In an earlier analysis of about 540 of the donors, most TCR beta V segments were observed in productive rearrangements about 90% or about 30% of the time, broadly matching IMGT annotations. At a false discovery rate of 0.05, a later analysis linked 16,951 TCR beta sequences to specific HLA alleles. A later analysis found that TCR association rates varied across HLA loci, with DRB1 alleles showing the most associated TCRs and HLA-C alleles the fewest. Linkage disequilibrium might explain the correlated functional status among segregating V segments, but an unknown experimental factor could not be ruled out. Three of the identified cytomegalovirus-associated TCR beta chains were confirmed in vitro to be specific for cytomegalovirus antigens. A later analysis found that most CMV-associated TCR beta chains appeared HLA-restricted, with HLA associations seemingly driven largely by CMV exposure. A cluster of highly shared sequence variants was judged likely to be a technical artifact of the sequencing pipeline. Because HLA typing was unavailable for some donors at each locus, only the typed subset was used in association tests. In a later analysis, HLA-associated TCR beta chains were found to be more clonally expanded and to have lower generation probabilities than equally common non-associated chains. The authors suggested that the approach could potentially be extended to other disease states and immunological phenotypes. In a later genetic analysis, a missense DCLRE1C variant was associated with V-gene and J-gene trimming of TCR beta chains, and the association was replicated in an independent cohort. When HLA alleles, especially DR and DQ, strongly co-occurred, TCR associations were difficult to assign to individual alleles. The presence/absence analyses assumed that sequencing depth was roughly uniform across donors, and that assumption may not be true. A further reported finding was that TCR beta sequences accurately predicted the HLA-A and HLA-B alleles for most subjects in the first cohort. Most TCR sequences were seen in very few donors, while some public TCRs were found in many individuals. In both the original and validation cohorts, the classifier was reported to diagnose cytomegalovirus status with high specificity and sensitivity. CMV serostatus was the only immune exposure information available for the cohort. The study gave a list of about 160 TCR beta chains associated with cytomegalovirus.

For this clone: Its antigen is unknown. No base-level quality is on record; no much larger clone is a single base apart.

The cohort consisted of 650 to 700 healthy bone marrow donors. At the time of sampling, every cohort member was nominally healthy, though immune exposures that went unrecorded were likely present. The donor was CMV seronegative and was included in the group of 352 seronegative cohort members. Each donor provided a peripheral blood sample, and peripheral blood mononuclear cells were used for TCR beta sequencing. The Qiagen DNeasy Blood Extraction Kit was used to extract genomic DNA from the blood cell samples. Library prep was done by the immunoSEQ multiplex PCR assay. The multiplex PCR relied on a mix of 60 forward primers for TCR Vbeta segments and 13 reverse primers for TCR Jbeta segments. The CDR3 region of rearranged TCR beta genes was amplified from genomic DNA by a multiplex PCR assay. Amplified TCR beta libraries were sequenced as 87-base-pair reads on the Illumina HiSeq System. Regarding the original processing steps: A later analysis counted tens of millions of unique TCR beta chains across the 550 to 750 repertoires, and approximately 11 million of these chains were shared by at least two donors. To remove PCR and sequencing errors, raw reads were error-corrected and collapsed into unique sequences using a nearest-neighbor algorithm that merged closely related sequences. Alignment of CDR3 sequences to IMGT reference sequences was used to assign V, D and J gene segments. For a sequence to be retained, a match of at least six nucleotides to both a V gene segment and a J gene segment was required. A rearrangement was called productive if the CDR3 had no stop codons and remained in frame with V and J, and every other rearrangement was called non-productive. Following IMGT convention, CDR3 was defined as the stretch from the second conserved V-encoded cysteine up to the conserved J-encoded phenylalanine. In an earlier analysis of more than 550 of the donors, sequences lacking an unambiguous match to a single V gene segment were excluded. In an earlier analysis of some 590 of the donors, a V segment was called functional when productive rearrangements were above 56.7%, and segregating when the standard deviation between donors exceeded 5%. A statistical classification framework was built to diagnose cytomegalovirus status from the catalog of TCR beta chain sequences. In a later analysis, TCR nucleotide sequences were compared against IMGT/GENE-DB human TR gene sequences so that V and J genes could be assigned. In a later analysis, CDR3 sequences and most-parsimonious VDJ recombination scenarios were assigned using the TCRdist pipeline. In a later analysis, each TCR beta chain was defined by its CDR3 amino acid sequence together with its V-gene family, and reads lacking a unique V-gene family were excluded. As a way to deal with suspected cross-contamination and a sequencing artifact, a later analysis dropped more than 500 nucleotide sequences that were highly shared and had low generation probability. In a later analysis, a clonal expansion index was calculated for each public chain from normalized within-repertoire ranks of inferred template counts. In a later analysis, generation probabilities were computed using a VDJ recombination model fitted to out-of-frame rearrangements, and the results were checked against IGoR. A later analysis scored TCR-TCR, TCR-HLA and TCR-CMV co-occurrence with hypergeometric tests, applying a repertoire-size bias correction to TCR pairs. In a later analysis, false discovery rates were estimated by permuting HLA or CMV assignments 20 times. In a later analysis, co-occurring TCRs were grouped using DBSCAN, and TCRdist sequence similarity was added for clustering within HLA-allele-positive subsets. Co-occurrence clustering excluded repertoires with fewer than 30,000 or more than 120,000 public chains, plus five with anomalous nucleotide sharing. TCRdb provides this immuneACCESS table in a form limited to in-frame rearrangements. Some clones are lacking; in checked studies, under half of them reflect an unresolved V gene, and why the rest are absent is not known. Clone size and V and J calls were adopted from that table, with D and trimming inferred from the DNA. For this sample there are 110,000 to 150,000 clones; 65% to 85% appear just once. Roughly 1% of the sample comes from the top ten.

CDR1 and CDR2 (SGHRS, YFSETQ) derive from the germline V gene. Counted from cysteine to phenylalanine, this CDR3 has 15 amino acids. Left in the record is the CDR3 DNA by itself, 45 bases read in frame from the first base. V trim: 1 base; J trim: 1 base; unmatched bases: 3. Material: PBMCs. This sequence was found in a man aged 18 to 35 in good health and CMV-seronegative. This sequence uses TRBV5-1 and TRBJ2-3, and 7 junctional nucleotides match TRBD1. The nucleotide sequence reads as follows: TGCGCCAGCAGCTTGACAGGGGTAGGCACAGATACGCAGTATTTT. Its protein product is CASSLTGVGTDTQYF.